A single sample gave rise to the 27 T cell receptor beta chains below, sequenced in a study of blood T cells in healthy people across ages. For the second PCR, which ran for about 6 to 11 cycles, a sample-barcoded 5' primer and a J-beta primer mix were used. In TCRdb, the 5' RACE reads were re-called with MiXCR into one record per CDR3 protein. The sample consists of approximately 1.5 million distinct CDR3 sequences, almost 35% of them appearing once. Sequenced input: blood. These receptor sequences come from a woman between 25 and 40 years old in good health.

This clonotype was picked up a small number of times. The rearrangement joins TRBV7-8 to TRBJ2-7, with D perhaps matching TRBD2 (6 bases). V lost 5 bases to trimming and J lost 5 bases, with 16 bases between them. CDR3 length: 14 residues. The germline gives CDR1 SGHVS, CDR2 FQNEAQ. CDR3 nucleotides: TGTGCCAGCAGCCCGCGTGGAGGGTTACACGAGCAGTACTTC. The encoded protein is CASSPRGGLHEQYF.

The chain links TRBV6-1 to TRBJ2-1, with TRBD1 matching over 7 bases. Germline CDR1 and CDR2: MNHNS and SASEGT. Losses at the gene ends were 10 bases for V and 6 bases for J; bases not matched to a gene: 12. The CDR3 covers 14 residues. CDR3 DNA sequence: TGTGCCATCCGGAGACAGGGATATCGCAATGAGCAGTTCTTC. Translation gives CAIRRQGYRNEQFF.

The V and J genes are TRBV9 and TRBJ2-1, with 7 bases lining up with TRBD1. J gave up 12 bases and V 4 bases, and 16 bases lay outside the gene matches. The germline gives CDR1 SGDLS, CDR2 YYNGEE. The CDR3 contains 15 residues. CDR3 DNA: TGTGCCAGCAGCTCGACGACAGGGACAGTGGTCGTGCAGTTCTTC. It specifies CASSSTTGTVVVQFF.

This rearrangement joins TRBV6-5 to TRBJ1-1; TRBD1 is a possible D gene (5 bases). Trimming pared 1 base from V and 4 bases from J, leaving 22 bases between. CDR3 length equals 18 residues. The germline CDR1 and CDR2 sequences are MNHEY and SVGAGI. The CDR3 loop is CASSYWGREVSSGTEAFF. As DNA, the CDR3 is TGTGCCAGCAGTTACTGGGGCAGGGAAGTAAGTTCGGGCACTGAAGCTTTCTTT.

This clonotype occurred a few times. The chain recombines TRBV3-1 with TRBJ1-5, with TRBD1 as a possible D gene (5 bases). CDR1 and CDR2 from the germline V gene are LGHDT and YNNKEL (reference sequence). Trimming cost V 0 bases and J 5 bases, with 11 bases left between them. The CDR3 covers 15 residues. The CDR3 DNA reads TGTGCCAGCAGCCAAGAAGCAGGGAGGGATCAGCCCCAGCATTTT. It specifies CASSQEAGRDQPQHF.

This clonotype has ten or more counts. The V gene is TRBV4-1, the J gene TRBJ2-1; 7 bases fit TRBD2. V was pared by 1 base and J by 1 base, with 4 bases of the junction left unmatched. The CDR3 is made up of 16 amino acids. Germline CDR1 reads MGHRA; CDR2 reads YSYEKL. CDR3 coding DNA: TGCGCCAGCAGCCAAGGGGCTAGCGGTTCCTACAATGAGCAGTTCTTC. Protein sequence: CASSQGASGSYNEQFF.

V gene TRBV20-1 combines with J gene TRBJ2-3; 13 nucleotides line up with TRBD2. This CDR3 contains 19 residues. The germline gives CDR1 DFQATT, CDR2 SNEGSKA (reference sequence). J gave up 0 bases and V 3 bases, and 12 bases lay outside the gene matches. The CDR3 loop is CSARPLLPGLAGSTDTQYF. In nucleotides, the CDR3 is TGCAGTGCTAGGCCCCTCTTACCGGGACTAGCGGGGAGCACAGATACGCAGTATTTT.

The table lists this clonotype with many counts. Germline is not matched at one junction end, which may reflect a read error. The rearrangement links TRBV5-1 to TRBJ2-6; possible D gene TRBD1, 5 bases. The V gene's germline CDR1 is SGHRS and CDR2 YFSETQ. The CDR3 length is 15 residues. The CDR3 DNA sequence: TGTGCCAGCAGCTCGCAGGGTTCTGGGGCCAACGTCCTGACTTTC. The encoded protein is CASSSQGSGANVLTF.

This clonotype was recorded many times. This chain joins TRBV7-2 and TRBJ2-7; possibly TRBD1 for D (5 bases). V lost 1 base, J lost 6 bases, and 16 bases lay in between. The CDR3 runs 15 residues. Germline values: CDR1 SGHTA, CDR2 FQGNSA. As DNA, the CDR3 is TGTGCCAGCAGCTTAGGTATCGCGTCGCAGGGCGAGCAGTACTTC. Its translation is CASSLGIASQGEQYF.

The CDR3 nucleotides are TGTGCCTGGAGCCGCGTCCTTGGCAATCAGCCCCAGCATTTT. Translating it yields CAWSRVLGNQPQHF. The chain is built from TRBV30 and TRBJ1-5; D not certain. This CDR3 spans 14 amino acids. The ends were cut back, 3 bases at V and 2 bases at J, with 11 bases in the middle. The germline gives CDR1 GTSNPN, CDR2 SVGIG (reference sequence).

The chain carries TRBV7-2 and TRBJ1-1; the D gene is possibly TRBD1 (6 bases). This CDR3 region has 15 residues. Germline V lookup: CDR1 SGHTA, CDR2 FQGNSA. Deletions cut 1 base from V and 0 bases from J, with 9 bases between. The CDR3 here is CASSLGGRVNTEAFF. The CDR3 DNA reads TGTGCCAGCAGCTTAGGGGGGCGGGTGAACACTGAAGCTTTCTTT.

The CDR3 DNA reads as TGTGCCAGCAGCGCTCCGGGAACACGCGCTAACTATGGCTACACCTTC. Protein product: CASSAPGTRANYGYTF. The chain joins TRBV3-1 to TRBJ1-2; no clear D gene. CDR3 length equals 16 residues. The V end was cut by 5 bases, the J end by 0 bases, with 16 bases between. CDR1 and CDR2 from the germline V gene are LGHDT and YNNKEL (reference sequence).

The V and J genes are TRBV28 and TRBJ2-1, with 11 bases aligning to TRBD1. The last part of the DNA fits TRBJ2-7 better; the J call may be wrong. This CDR3 spans 19 amino acids. Germline CDR1 MDHEN, CDR2 SYDVKM. CDR3 loop: CASSQRRWTGGEEGSEQYF. Here the CDR3 DNA reads TGTGCCAGCAGTCAACGGAGATGGACAGGGGGCGAGGAGGGGAGCGAGCAGTACTTC.

The chain employs TRBV10-2 and TRBJ2-3, with D perhaps matching TRBD1 (6 bases). V was pared by 8 bases and J by 0 bases, with 9 bases between. CDR1 and CDR2 from the germline V gene are WSHSY and SAAADI. The CDR3 is made up of 13 amino acids. CDR3 nucleotides: TGCGCCAGCGAGGGGGAGAGCACAGATACGCAGTATTTT. This codes for CASEGESTDTQYF.

This clonotype has just one count. V gene TRBV28 combines with J gene TRBJ1-1; no clear D gene. The CDR3 contains 12 residues. Trimming cost V 5 bases and J 3 bases, with 7 bases left between them. Per germline, CDR1 MDHEN and CDR2 SYDVKM. CDR3 DNA: TGTGCCAGCAGTAAGAAATACACTGAAGCTTTCTTT. Amino acids: CASSKKYTEAFF. Looking up the rest from reference TRBV28 and TRBJ1-1 gives the full variable domain: DVKVTQSSRYLVKRTGEKVFLECVQDMDHENMFWYRQDPGLGLRLIYFSYDVKMKEKGDIPEGYSVSREKKERFSLILESASTNQTSMYLCASSKKYTEAFFGQGTRLTVV.

This clonotype occurred many times. This chain uses TRBV9 with TRBJ2-7; D not resolved. Trimming cost V 0 bases and J 4 bases, with 11 bases left between them. Germline lookup yields CDR1 SGDLS and CDR2 YYNGEE. The CDR3 has 14 amino acids. The chain's CDR3 is CASSVAAEPYEQYF. CDR3 DNA: TGTGCCAGCAGCGTAGCTGCAGAACCTTACGAGCAGTACTTC.

A remark on this clonotype: This could be a read error, since a much larger clone is one nucleotide away. J is TRBJ2-3 and V is TRBV12-3 or TRBV12-4, with 8 bases aligning to TRBD1. CDR3 size: 16 residues. V dropped 3 bases and J dropped 8; count of bases not matched to a gene: 13. DNA for the CDR3: TGTGCCAGCAGTTTGGACAGGGTCCTGGGTTCGGGTACGCAGTATTTT. Protein product: CASSLDRVLGSGTQYF.

The rearrangement links TRBV7-9 to TRBJ1-2, with 7 nucleotides matching TRBD1. The junction had 12 bases not matched to a gene; V was cut back by 4 bases and J by 1 base. The germline V gene encodes CDR1 SEHNR and CDR2 FQNEAQ (reference sequence). The CDR3 runs to 17 residues. CDR3 region: CASSSGTVTTYNYGYTF. As DNA, the CDR3 is TGTGCCAGCAGCTCCGGGACAGTAACTACTTATAACTATGGCTACACCTTC.

This clonotype was picked up a small number of times. The chain combines TRBV7-9 with TRBJ2-4, with TRBD2 as a possible D gene (7 bases). V lost 5 bases to trimming and J lost 0 bases, with 14 bases between them. The CDR3 consists of 16 residues. Germline V gene data show CDR1 as SEHNR and CDR2 as FQNEAQ (reference sequence). The CDR3 nucleotides read TGTGCCAGCAGCCAGGGAGGGGGGACAGCCAAAAACATTCAGTACTTC. It translates to CASSQGGGTAKNIQYF. Full variable domain (missing parts from reference TRBV7-9 and TRBJ2-4): DTGVSQNPRHKITKRGQNVTFRCDPISEHNRLYWYRQTLGQGPEFLTYFQNEAQLEKSRLLSDRFSAERPKGSFSTLEIQRTEQGDSAMYLCASSQGGGTAKNIQYFGAGTRLSVL.

In the case of this clonotype: One end of the junction is discordant with germline, which a read error may explain. J is TRBJ2-5 and V is TRBV7-9; tentative D call: TRBD2 (6 bases). In germline, CDR1 is SEHNR, CDR2 FQNEAQ (reference sequence). The CDR3 has 15 amino acids. DNA for the CDR3: TGTGCCTGCAGCTTAGGTGGGGGACTGCAAGAGACCCAGTACTTC. Amino acid sequence: CACSLGGGLQETQYF.

J is TRBJ2-7 and V is TRBV27; 10 positions match TRBD2. CDR1 MNHEY and CDR2 SMNVEV come from the germline V gene (reference sequence). The CDR3 is made up of 13 amino acids. Germline trimming cut 7 bases from V and 3 bases from J; bases unmatched to any gene: 3. The CDR3 reads CASKSSGGYEQYF. CDR3 DNA sequence: TGTGCCAGCAAGTCTAGCGGGGGCTACGAGCAGTACTTC.

The chain uses TRBV10-3 and TRBJ1-5, with D possibly TRBD1 on 6 matching bases. This CDR3 has 12 residues. V was trimmed by 6 bases and J by 6 bases, leaving 9 bases between them. CDR1 and CDR2 from the germline V gene are ENHRY and SYGVKD. The CDR3, as DNA: TGTGCCATCAGCGCAGGGGTTCAGCCCCAGCATTTT. Amino acid sequence: CAISAGVQPQHF.

This clonotype was observed a handful of times. J is TRBJ1-1 and V is TRBV29-1, with unresolved D. Germline assignment: CDR1 SQVTM and CDR2 ANQGSEA. Trimming removed 5 bases from V and 0 bases from J, with 10 bases in between. This CDR3 spans 13 amino acids. CDR3 amino acids: CSVSRLMNTEAFF. The CDR3 nucleotides are TGCAGCGTTTCCAGACTCATGAACACTGAAGCTTTCTTT.

In this sample, this clonotype turned up a few times. This rearrangement joins TRBV27 to TRBJ2-7; D might be TRBD1 (6 bases). Germline CDR1 is MNHEY and CDR2 is SMNVEV (reference sequence). This CDR3 comprises 13 residues. Trimming took 6 bases from V and 5 from J, leaving 14 bases between them. For the CDR3, the DNA is TGTGCCAGCAGGGTTGGGGGCGTAAACGAGCAGTACTTC. It translates to CASRVGGVNEQYF.

The chain uses TRBV28 and TRBJ1-2; D unresolved. The germline V and J ends were trimmed by 4 bases and 0 bases, with 9 bases remaining between them. The germline V gene has CDR1 MDHEN and CDR2 SYDVKM. There are 14 residues in the CDR3. For the CDR3, the DNA is TGTGCCAGCAGTTGGGAACAATCTAACTATGGCTACACCTTC. This translates into CASSWEQSNYGYTF.

The chain couples TRBV7-8 to TRBJ1-1; D remains unclear. The germline V gene has CDR1 SGHVS and CDR2 FQNEAQ. The CDR3 length is 12 residues. V was pared by 5 bases and J by 10 bases, with 14 bases between. CDR3 DNA sequence: TGTGCCAGCAGCCCCTCTACCGTTGGAGCTTTCTTT. Translation gives CASSPSTVGAFF.

Only one count was recorded for this clonotype. This sequence joins TRBV18 and TRBJ2-1, with 7 positions matching TRBD2. CDR1 KGHSH and CDR2 LQKENI come from the germline V gene. CDR3 length: 16 amino acids. With 5 bases clipped from V and 5 bases from J, the junction kept 12 bases outside the gene matches. The CDR3 sequence is CASSAPGGFGDNEQFF. The CDR3 DNA reads as TGTGCCAGCTCAGCGCCGGGAGGTTTTGGGGACAATGAGCAGTTCTTC.